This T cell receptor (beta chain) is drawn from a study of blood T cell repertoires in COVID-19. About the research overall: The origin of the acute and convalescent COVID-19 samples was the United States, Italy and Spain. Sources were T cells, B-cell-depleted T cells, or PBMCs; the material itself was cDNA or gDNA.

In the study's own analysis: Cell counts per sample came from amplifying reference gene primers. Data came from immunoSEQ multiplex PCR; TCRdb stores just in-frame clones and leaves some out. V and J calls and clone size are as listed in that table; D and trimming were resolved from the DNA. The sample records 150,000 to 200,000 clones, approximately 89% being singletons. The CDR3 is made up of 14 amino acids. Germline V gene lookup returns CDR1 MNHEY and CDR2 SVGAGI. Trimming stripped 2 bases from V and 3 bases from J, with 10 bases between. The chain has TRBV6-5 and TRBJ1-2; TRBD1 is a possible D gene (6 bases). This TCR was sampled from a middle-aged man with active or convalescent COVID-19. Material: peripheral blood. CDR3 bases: TGTGCCAGCAGTTACGGGAGACAGGACTATGGCTACACCTTC. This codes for CASSYGRQDYGYTF.